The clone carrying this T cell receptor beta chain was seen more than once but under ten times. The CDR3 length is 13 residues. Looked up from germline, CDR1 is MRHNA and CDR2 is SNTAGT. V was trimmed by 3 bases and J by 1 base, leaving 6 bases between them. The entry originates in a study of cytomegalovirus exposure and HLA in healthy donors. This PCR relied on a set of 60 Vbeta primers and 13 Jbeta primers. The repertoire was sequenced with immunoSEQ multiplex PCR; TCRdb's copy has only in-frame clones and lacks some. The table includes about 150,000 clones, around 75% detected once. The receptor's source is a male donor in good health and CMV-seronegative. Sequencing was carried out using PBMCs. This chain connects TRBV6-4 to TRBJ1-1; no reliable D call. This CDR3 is CASSEAENTEAFF. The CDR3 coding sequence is TGTGCCAGCAGTGAGGCAGAGAACACTGAAGCTTTCTTT.